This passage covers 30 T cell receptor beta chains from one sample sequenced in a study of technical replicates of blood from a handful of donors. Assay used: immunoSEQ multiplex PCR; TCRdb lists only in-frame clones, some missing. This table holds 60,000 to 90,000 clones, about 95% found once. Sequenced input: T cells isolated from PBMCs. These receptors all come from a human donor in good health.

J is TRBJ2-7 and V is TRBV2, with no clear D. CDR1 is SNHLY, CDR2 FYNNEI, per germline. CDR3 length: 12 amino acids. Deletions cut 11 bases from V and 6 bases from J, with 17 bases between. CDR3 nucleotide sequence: TGTGCCGTGTTGACCAAGCTAGGCGAGCAGTACTTC. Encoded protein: CAVLTKLGEQYF.

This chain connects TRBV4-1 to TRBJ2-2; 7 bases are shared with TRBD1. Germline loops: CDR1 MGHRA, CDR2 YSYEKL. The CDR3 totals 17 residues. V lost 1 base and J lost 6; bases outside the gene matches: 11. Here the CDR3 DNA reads TGCGCCAGCAGCCAAGTTCCAGGGGGTTATGTCTCCGGGGAGCTGTTTTTT. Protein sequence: CASSQVPGGYVSGELFF.

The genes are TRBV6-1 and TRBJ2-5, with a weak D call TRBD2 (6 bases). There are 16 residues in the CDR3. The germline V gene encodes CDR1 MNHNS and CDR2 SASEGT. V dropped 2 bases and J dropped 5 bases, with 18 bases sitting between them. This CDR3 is CASSEKRDSSGETQYF. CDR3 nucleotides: TGTGCCAGCAGTGAAAAACGGGACTCCTCTGGGGAGACCCAGTACTTC.

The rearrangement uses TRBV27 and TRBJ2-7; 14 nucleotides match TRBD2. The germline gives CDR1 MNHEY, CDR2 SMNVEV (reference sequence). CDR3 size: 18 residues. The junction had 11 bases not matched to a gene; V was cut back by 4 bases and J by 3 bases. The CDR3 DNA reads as TGTGCCAGCAGTTCCCCTGGGACTAGCGGGAGTCCAGGCTACGAGCAGTACTTC. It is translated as CASSSPGTSGSPGYEQYF.

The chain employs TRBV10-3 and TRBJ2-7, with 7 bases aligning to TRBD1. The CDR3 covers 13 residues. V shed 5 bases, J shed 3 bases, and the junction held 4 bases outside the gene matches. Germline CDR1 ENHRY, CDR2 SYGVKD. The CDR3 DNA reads TGTGCCATCAGTAAAACAGGGGACTACGAGCAGTACTTC. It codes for CAISKTGDYEQYF.

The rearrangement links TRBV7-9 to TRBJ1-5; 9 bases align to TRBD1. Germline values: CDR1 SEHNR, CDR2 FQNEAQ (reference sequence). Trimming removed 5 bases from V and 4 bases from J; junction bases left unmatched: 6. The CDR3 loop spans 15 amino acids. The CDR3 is CASSIQGAGNQPQHF. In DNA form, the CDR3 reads TGTGCCAGCAGCATACAGGGGGCGGGTAATCAGCCCCAGCATTTT.

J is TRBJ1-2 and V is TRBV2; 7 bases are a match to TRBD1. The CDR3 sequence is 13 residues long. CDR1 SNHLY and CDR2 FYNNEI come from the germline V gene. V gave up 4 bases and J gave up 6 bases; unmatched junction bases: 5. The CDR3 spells CASSGTGADGYTF. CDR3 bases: TGTGCCAGCAGTGGGACAGGAGCTGATGGCTACACCTTC.

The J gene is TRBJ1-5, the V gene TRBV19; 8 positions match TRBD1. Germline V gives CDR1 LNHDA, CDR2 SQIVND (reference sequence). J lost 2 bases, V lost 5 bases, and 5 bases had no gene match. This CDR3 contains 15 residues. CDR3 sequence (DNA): TGTGCCAGTAGTGGTCCGGGACAGGGCAATCAGCCCCAGCATTTT. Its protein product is CASSGPGQGNQPQHF.

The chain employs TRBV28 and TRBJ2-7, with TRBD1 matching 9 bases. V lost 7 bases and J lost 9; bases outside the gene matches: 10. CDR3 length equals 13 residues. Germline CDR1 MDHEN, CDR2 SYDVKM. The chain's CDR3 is CASTNTGGGGQYF. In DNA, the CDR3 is TGTGCCAGCACCAATACAGGGGGCGGGGGGCAGTACTTC.

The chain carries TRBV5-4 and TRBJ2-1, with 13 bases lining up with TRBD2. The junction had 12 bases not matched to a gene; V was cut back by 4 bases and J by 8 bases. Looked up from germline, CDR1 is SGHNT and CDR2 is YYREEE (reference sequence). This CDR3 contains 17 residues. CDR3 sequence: CASSRRLAGGAFDEQFF. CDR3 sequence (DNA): TGTGCCAGCAGCCGACGACTAGCGGGGGGCGCTTTCGATGAGCAGTTCTTC. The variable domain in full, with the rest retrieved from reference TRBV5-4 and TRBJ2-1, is ETGVTQSPTHLIKTRGQQVTLRCSSQSGHNTVSWYQQALGQGPQFIFQYYREEENGRGNFPPRFSGLQFPNYSSELNVNALELDDSALYLCASSRRLAGGAFDEQFFGPGTRLTVL.

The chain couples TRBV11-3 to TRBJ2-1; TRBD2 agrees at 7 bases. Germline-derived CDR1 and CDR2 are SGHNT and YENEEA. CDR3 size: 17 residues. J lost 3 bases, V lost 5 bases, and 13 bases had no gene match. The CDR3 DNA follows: TGTGCCAGCAGCCTACGGGGAGGGAATAGCGTCTACAATGAGCAGTTCTTC. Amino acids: CASSLRGGNSVYNEQFF.

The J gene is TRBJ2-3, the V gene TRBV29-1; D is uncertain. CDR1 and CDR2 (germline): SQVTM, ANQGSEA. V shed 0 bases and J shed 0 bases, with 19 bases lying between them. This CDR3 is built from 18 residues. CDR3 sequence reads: CSVEDSSRSKSSTDTQYF. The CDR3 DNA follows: TGCAGCGTTGAAGACTCGAGTAGGAGTAAGTCTAGCACAGATACGCAGTATTTT.

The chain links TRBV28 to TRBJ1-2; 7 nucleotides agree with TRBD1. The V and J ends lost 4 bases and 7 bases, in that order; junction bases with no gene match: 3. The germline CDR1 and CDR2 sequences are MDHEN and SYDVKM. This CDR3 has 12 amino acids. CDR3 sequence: CASSSDRVGYTF. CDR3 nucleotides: TGTGCCAGCAGTTCCGACAGGGTTGGCTACACCTTC.

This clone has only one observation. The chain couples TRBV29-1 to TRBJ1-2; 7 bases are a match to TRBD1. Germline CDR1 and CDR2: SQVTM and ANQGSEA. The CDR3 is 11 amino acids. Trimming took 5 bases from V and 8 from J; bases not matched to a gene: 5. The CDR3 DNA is TGCAGCGTTTGGACAGGAGGAGGCTACACCTTC. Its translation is CSVWTGGGYTF.

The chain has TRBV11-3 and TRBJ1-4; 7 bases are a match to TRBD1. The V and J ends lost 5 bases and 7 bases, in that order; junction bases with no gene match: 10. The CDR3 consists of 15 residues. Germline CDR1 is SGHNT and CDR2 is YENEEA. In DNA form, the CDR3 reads TGTGCCAGCAGCGGGGGCATAGCAGGGGGTGAAAAACTGTTTTTT. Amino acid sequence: CASSGGIAGGEKLFF. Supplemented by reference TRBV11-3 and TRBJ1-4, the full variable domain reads EAGVVQSPRYKIIEKKQPVAFWCNPISGHNTLYWYLQNLGQGPELLIRYENEEAVDDSQLPKDRFSAERLKGVDSTLKIQPAELGDSAVYLCASSGGIAGGEKLFFGSGTQLSVL.

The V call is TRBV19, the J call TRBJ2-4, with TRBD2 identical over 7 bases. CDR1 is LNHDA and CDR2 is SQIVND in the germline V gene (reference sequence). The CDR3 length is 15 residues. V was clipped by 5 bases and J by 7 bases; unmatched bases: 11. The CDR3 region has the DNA TGTGCCAGTAGTGTTAAGGCTAGCGGTAGGAACATTCAGTACTTC. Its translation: CASSVKASGRNIQYF.

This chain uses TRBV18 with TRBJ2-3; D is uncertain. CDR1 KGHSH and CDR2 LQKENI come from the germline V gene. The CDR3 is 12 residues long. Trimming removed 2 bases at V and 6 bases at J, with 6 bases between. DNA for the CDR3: TGTGCCAGCTCACCAGCGTATGATACGCAGTATTTT. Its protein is CASSPAYDTQYF.

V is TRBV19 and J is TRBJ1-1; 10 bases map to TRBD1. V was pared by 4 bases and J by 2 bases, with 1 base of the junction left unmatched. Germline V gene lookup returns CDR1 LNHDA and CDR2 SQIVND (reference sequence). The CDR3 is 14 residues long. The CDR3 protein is CASSRDRGNTEAFF. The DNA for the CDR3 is TGTGCCAGTAGTAGGGACAGGGGTAACACTGAAGCTTTCTTT.

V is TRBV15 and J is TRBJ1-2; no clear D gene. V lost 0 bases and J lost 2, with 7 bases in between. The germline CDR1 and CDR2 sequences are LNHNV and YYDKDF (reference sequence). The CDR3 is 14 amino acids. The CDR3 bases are TGTGCCACCAGCAGAGATACGGGGAACTATGGCTACACCTTC. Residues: CATSRDTGNYGYTF.

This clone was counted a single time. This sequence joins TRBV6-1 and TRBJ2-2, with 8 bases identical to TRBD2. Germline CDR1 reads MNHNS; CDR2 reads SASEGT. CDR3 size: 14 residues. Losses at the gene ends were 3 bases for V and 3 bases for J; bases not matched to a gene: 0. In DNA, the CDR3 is TGTGCCAGCAGTGACGGGAGGGACACCGGGGAGCTGTTTTTT. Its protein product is CASSDGRDTGELFF.

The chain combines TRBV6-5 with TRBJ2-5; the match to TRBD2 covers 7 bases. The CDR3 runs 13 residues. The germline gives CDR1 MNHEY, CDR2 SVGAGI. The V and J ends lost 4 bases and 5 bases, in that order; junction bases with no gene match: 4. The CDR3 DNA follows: TGTGCCAGCAGTTCGGGGGGTTGGGAGACCCAGTACTTC. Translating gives CASSSGGWETQYF.

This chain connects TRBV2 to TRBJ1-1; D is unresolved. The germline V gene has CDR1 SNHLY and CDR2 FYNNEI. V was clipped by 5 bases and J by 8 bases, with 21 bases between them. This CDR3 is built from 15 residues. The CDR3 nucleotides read TGTGCCAGCAGTCAAACCGGGAAAAGGAACCAAGAAGCTTTCTTT. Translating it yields CASSQTGKRNQEAFF.

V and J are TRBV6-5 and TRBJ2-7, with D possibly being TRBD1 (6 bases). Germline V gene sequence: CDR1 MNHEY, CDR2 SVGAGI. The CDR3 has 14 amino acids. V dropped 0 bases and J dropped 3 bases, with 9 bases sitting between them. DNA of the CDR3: TGTGCCAGCAGTTACTCATCAGGGGTCTACGAGCAGTACTTC. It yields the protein CASSYSSGVYEQYF.

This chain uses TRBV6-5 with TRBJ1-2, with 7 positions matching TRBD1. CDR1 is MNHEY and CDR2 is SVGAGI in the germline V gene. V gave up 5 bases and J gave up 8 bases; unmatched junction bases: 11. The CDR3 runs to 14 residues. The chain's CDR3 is CASSRSGTVRGYTF. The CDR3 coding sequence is TGTGCCAGCAGTCGCTCCGGGACAGTCCGCGGCTACACCTTC.

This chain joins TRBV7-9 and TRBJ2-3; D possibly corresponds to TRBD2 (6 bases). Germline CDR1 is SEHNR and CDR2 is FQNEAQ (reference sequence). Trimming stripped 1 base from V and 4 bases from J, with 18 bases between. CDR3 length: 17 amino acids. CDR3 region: CASSLGAWGDDADTQYF. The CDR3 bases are TGTGCCAGCAGCTTAGGCGCGTGGGGGGACGACGCAGATACGCAGTATTTT. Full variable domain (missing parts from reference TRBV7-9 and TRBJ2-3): DTGVSQNPRHKITKRGQNVTFRCDPISEHNRLYWYRQTLGQGPEFLTYFQNEAQLEKSRLLSDRFSAERPKGSFSTLEIQRTEQGDSAMYLCASSLGAWGDDADTQYFGPGTRLTVL.

Written as DNA, the CDR3 is TGTGCCAGCAGCTTGGGGACAGTCGGTGACGAGCAGTACTTC. Amino acids: CASSLGTVGDEQYF. The rearrangement uses TRBV5-4 and TRBJ2-7; D is possibly TRBD1 (6 bases). Germline V CDR1 and CDR2: SGHNT, YYREEE (reference sequence). CDR3 length: 14 amino acids. V was shortened by 0 bases and J by 5 bases, with 12 bases between the two germline ends.

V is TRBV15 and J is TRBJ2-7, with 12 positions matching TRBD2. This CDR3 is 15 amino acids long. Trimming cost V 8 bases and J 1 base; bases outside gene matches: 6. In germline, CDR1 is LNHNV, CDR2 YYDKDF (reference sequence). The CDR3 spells CATGMTSGSSYEQYF. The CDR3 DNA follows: TGTGCCACCGGAATGACTAGCGGGAGTTCCTACGAGCAGTACTTC.

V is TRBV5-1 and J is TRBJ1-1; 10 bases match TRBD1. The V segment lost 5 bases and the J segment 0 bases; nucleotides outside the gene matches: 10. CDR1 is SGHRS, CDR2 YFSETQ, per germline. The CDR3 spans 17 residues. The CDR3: CASRRFRDRGLNTEAFF. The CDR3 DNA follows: TGCGCCAGCAGGCGTTTCCGGGACAGGGGACTGAACACTGAAGCTTTCTTT. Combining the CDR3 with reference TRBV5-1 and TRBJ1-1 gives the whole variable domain KAGVTQTPRYLIKTRGQQVTLSCSPISGHRSVSWYQQTPGQGLQFLFEYFSETQRNKGNFPGRFSGRQFSNSRSEMNVSTLELGDSALYLCASRRFRDRGLNTEAFFGQGTRLTVV.

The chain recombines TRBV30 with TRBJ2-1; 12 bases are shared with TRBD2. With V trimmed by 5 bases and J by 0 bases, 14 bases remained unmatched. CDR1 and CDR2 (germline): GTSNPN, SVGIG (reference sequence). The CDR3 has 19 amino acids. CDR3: CAWLGLGTSGRSSYNEQFF. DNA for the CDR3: TGTGCCTGGCTGGGGTTAGGGACTAGCGGGCGTAGCTCCTACAATGAGCAGTTCTTC.

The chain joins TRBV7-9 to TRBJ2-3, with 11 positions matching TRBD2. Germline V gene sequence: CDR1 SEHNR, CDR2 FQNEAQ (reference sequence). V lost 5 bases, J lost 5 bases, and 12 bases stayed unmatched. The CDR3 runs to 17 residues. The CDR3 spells CASSARAGLAGGDTQYF. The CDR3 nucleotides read TGTGCCAGCAGCGCTCGGGCTGGGCTAGCGGGGGGAGATACGCAGTATTTT. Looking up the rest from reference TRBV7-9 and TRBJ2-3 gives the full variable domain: DTGVSQNPRHKITKRGQNVTFRCDPISEHNRLYWYRQTLGQGPEFLTYFQNEAQLEKSRLLSDRFSAERPKGSFSTLEIQRTEQGDSAMYLCASSARAGLAGGDTQYFGPGTRLTVL.